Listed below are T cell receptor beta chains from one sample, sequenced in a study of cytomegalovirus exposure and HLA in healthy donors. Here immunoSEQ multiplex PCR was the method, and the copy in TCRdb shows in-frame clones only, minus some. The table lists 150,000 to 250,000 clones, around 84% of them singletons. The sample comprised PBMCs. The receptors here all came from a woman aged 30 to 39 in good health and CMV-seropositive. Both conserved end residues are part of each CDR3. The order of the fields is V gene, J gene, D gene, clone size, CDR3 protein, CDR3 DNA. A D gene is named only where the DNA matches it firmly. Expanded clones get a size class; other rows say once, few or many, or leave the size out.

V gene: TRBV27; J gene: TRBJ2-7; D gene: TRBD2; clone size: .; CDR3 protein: CASSRLAGGRYEQYF; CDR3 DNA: TGTGCCAGCAGCCGACTAGCGGGAGGTCGGTACGAGCAGTACTTC
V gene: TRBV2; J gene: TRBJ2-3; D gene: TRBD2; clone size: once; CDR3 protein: CAVTSGSIPDTQYF; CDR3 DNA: TGTGCCGTGACTAGCGGGAGCATCCCAGATACGCAGTATTTT
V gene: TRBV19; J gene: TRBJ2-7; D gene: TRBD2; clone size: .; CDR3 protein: CATGTSGTEQYF; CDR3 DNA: TGTGCCACCGGGACTAGCGGGACCGAGCAGTACTTC
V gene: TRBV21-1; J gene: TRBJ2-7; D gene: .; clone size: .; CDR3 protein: CASSKDAGSGQGPHEQYF; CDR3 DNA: TGTGCCAGCAGCAAAGATGCGGGTAGTGGACAGGGGCCCCACGAGCAGTACTTC
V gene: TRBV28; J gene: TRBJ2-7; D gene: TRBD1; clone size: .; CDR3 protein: CASSLRLSGGEQYF; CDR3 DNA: TGTGCCAGCAGTTTAAGGTTGTCAGGGGGCGAGCAGTACTTC
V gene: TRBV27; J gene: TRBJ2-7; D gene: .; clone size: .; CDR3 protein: CASSLTGTPPRYEQYF; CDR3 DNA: TGTGCCAGCAGTTTAACTGGGACACCCCCTCGGTACGAGCAGTACTTC
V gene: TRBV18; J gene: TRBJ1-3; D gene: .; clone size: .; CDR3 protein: CASSPQLDSGNTIYF; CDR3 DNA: TGTGCCAGCTCACCGCAACTTGACTCTGGAAACACCATATATTTT
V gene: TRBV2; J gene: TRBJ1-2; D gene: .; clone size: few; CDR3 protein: CASSVWADPGGYTF; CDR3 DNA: TGTGCCAGCAGTGTTTGGGCCGATCCTGGCGGCTACACCTTC
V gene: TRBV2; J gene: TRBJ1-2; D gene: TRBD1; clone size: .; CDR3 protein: CASSTGGVQTF; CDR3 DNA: TGTGCCAGCAGCACAGGGGGCGTCCAAACCTTC
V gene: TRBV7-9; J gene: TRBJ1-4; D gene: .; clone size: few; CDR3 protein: CASSLSGANEKLFF; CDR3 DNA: TGTGCCAGCAGCTTATCGGGGGCTAATGAAAAACTGTTTTTT
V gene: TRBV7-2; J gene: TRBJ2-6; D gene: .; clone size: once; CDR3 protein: CASSLDFAGSGANVLTF; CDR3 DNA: TGTGCCAGCAGCTTAGATTTCGCGGGCTCTGGGGCCAACGTCCTGACTTTC
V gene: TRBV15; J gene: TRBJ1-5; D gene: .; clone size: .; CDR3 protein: CATSSGQGKGQPQHF; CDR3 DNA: TGTGCCACCAGCAGTGGGCAGGGGAAAGGGCAGCCCCAGCATTTT
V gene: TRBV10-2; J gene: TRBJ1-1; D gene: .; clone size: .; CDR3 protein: CASSESRRAEAFF; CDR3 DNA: TGCGCCAGCAGTGAGTCGCGGAGGGCTGAAGCTTTCTTT
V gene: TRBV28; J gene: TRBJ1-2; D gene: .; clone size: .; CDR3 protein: CASSLGQARSGYTF; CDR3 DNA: TGTGCCAGCAGTTTAGGACAAGCAAGAAGTGGCTACACCTTC
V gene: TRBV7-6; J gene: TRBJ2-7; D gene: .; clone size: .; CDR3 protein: CASSLGPGEQYF; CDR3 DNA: TGTGCCAGCAGCTTAGGTCCCGGGGAGCAGTACTTC
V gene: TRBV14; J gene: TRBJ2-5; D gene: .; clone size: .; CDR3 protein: CASSQDGMRVQYF; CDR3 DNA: TGTGCCAGCAGCCAAGATGGGATGAGGGTCCAGTACTTC
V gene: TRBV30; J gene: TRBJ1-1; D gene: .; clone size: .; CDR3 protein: CAWSSGGGTEAFF; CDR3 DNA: TGTGCCTGGAGCAGCGGGGGGGGGACTGAAGCTTTCTTT
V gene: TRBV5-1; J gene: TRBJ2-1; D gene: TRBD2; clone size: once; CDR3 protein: CASSLGLAEAEQFF; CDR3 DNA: TGCGCCAGCAGCTTGGGACTAGCGGAAGCTGAGCAGTTCTTC
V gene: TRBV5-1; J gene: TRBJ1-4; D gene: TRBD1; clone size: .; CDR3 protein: CASSWDSNEKLFF; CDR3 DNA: TGCGCCAGCAGTTGGGACAGCAATGAAAAACTGTTTTTT
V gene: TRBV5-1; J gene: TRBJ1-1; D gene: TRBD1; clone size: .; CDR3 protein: CASSGSGGSTEAFF; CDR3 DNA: TGCGCCAGCAGCGGGTCAGGGGGGAGCACTGAAGCTTTCTTT
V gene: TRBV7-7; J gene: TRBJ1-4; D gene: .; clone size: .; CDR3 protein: CASSGSAGEKLFF; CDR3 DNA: TGTGCTAGCAGTGGGTCCGCGGGTGAAAAACTATTTTTT
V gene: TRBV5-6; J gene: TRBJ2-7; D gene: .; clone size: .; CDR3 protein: CASSLYGHSLSYEQYF; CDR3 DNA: TGTGCCAGCAGCTTGTATGGGCACTCCCTCTCCTACGAGCAGTACTTC
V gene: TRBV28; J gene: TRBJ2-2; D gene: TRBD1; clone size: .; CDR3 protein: CASTGGQGITGELFF; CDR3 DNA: TGTGCCAGCACTGGGGGACAGGGGATCACCGGGGAGCTGTTTTTT
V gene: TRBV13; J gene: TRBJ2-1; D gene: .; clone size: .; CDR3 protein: CASSTGVTEQFF; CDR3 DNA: TGTGCCAGCAGCACCGGGGTAACTGAGCAGTTCTTC
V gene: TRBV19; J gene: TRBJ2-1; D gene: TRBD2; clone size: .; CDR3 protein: CASSGGAGAYNEQFF; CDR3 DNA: TGTGCCAGTAGTGGGGGAGCGGGAGCCTACAATGAGCAGTTCTTC
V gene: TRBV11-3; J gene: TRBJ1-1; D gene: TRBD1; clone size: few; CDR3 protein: CASSFTGGEAFF; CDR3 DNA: TGTGCCAGCAGCTTTACAGGGGGAGAAGCTTTCTTT
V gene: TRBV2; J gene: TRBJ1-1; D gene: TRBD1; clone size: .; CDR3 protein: CASSEVRGQGTEAFF; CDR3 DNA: TGTGCCAGCAGTGAAGTCCGGGGACAGGGGACTGAAGCTTTCTTT
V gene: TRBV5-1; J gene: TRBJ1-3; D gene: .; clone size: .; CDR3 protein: CASSLDFWAVGNTIYF; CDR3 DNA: TGCGCCAGCAGCTTGGATTTCTGGGCTGTCGGAAACACCATATATTTT
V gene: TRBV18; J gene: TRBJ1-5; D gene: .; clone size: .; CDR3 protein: CASSPFGDQPQHF; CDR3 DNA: TGTGCCAGCTCACCATTTGGAGATCAGCCCCAGCATTTT
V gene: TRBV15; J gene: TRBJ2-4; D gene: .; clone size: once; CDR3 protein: CATATGTLAKNIQYF; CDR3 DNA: TGTGCCACCGCTACAGGGACCTTAGCCAAAAACATTCAGTACTTC
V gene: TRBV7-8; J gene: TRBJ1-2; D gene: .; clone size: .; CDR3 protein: CASSHLLGVYGYTF; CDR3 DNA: TGTGCCAGCAGCCACTTGCTCGGAGTCTATGGCTACACCTTC
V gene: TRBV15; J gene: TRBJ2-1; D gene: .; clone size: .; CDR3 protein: CATSKELHLRFF; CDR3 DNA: TGTGCCACCAGCAAAGAGCTCCATCTGCGGTTCTTC
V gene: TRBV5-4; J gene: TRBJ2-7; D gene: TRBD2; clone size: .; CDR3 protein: CASHLSGRAYEQYF; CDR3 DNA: TGTGCCAGCCACCTTAGCGGGAGGGCCTACGAGCAGTACTTC
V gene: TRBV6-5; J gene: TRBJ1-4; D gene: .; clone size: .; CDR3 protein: CASSSLGGTNEKLFF; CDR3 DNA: TGTGCCAGCAGTTCCCTTGGGGGCACTAATGAAAAACTGTTTTTT
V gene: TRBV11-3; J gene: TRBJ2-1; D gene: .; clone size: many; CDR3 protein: CASSLGSTLNEQFF; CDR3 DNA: TGTGCCAGCAGCTTAGGTAGCACGCTCAATGAGCAGTTCTTC
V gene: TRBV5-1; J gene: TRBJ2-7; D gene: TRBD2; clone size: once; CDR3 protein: CASSPGRQSYEQYF; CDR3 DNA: TGCGCCAGCAGTCCCGGGAGGCAATCCTACGAGCAGTACTTC
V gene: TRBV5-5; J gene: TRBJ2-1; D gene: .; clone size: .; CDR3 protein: CASSRSGSYNEQFF; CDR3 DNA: TGTGCCAGCAGCCGGTCGGGGAGCTACAATGAGCAGTTCTTC
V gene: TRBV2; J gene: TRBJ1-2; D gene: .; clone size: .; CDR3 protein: CATTRGVGYTF; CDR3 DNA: TGTGCCACCACCCGGGGAGTCGGCTACACCTTC
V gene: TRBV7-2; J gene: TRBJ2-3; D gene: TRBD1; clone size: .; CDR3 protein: CASSVGQVTLLQYF; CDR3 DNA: TGTGCCAGCAGCGTGGGACAGGTCACTCTGTTGCAGTATTTT
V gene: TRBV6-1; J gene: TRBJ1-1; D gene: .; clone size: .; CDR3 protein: CASSPVPEAFF; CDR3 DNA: TGTGCCAGCAGTCCAGTCCCTGAAGCTTTCTTT
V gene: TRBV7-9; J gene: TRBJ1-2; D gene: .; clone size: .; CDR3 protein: CASSLAGDLANYGYTF; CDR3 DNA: TGTGCCAGCAGCTTAGCGGGGGACTTGGCTAACTATGGCTACACCTTC
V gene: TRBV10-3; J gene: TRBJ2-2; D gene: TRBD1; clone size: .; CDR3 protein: CAISETGGTGELFF; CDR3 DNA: TGTGCCATCAGTGAAACAGGGGGCACCGGGGAGCTGTTTTTT